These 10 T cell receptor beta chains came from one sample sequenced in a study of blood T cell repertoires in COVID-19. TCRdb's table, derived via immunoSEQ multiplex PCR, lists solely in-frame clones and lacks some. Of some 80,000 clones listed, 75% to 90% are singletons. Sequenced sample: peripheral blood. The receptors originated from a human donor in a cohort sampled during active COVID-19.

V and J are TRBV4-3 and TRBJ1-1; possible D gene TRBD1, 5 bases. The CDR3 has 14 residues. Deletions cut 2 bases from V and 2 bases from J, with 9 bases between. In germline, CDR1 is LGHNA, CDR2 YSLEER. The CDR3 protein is CASSQLQGNTEAFF. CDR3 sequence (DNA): TGCGCCAGCAGCCAACTTCAGGGAAACACTGAAGCTTTCTTT.

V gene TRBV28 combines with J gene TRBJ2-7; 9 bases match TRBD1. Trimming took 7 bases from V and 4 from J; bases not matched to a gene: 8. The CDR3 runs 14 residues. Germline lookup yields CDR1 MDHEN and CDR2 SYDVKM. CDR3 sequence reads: CASKRRDRVYEQYF. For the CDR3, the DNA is TGTGCCAGCAAACGCCGGGACAGGGTTTACGAGCAGTACTTC. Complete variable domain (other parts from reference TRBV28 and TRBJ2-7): DVKVTQSSRYLVKRTGEKVFLECVQDMDHENMFWYRQDPGLGLRLIYFSYDVKMKEKGDIPEGYSVSREKKERFSLILESASTNQTSMYLCASKRRDRVYEQYFGPGTRLTVT.

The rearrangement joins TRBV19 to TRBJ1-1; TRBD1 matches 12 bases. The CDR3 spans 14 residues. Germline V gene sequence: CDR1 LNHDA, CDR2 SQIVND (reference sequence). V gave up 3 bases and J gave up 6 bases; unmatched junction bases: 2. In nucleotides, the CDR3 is TGTGCCAGTAGTATTCGGGACAGGGGGCCTGAAGCTTTCTTT. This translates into CASSIRDRGPEAFF.

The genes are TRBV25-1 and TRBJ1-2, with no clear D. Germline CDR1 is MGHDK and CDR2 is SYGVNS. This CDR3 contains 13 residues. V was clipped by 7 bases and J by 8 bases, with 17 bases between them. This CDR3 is CASITGLRLGYTF. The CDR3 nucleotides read TGTGCCAGCATCACCGGACTCAGACTCGGCTACACCTTC.

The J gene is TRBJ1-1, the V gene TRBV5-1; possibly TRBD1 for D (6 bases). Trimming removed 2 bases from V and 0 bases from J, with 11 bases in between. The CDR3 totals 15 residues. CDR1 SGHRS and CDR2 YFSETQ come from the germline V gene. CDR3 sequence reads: CASSFTGHMNTEAFF. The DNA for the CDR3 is TGCGCCAGCAGCTTCACGGGACATATGAACACTGAAGCTTTCTTT.

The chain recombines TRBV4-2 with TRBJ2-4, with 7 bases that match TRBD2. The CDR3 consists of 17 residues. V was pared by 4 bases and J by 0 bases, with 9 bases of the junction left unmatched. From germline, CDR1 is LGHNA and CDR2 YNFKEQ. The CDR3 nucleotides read TGTGCCAGCAGCCCGGAGCTAGCGGAGATAGCCAAAAACATTCAGTACTTC. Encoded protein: CASSPELAEIAKNIQYF.

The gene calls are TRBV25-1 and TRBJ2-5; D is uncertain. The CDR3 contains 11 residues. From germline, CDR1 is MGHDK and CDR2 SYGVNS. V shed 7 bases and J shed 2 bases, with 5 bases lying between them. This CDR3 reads CASTLQETQYF. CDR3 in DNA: TGTGCCAGCACCTTACAAGAGACCCAGTACTTC.

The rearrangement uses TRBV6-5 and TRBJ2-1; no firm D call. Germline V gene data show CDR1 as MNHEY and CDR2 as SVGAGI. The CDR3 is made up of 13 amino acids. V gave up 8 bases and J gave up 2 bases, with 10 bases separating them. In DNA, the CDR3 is TGTGCCAGCCAACGTAACACCTACAATGAGCAGTTCTTC. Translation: CASQRNTYNEQFF.

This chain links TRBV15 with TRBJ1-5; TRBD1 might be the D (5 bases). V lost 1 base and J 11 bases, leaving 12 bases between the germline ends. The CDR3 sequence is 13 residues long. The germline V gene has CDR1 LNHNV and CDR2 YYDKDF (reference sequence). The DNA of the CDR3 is TGTGCCACCAGCAGAGGCGCCGGGGGGGCCCAGCATTTT. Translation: CATSRGAGGAQHF.

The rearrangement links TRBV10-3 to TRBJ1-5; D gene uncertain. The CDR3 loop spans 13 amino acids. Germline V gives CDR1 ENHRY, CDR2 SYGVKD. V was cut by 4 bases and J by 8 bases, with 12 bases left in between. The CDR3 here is CAISVKGSEPQHF. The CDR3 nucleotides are TGTGCCATCAGTGTAAAAGGGAGCGAGCCCCAGCATTTT.